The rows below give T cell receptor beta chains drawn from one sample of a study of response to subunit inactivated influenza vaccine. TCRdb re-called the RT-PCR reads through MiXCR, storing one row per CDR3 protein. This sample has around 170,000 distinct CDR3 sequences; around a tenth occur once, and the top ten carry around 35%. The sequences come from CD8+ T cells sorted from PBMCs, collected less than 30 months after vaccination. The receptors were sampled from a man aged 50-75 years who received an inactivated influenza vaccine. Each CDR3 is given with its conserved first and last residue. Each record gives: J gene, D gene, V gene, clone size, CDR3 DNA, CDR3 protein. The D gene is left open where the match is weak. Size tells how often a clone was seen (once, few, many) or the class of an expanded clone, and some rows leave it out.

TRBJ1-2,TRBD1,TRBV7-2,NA,TGTGCCAGCAGCCACCCGACAGGGGACTATGGCTACACCTTC,CASSHPTGDYGYTF
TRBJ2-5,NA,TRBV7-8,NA,TGTGCCAGCACCCTTTCCCCGGTCGCGGAGACCCAGTACTTC,CASTLSPVAETQYF
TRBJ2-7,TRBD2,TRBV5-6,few,TGTGCCAGCAGCTTTCGGAAAGTGGCGGGAGGGCCTTTGATCGAGCAGTACTTC,CASSFRKVAGGPLIEQYF
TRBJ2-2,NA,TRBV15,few,TGTGCCACCAGCAGAGGGGGACCCGGGGAGCTGTTTTTT,CATSRGGPGELFF
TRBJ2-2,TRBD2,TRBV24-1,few,TGTGCCACCAGTGATTTGTGGTCTAGCGGCACCGGGGAGCTGTTTTTT,CATSDLWSSGTGELFF
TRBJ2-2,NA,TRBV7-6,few,TGTGCCAGCAGCCCAGGTGCAGGGTTGCGCGGGGAGCTGTTTTTT,CASSPGAGLRGELFF
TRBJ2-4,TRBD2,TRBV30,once,TGTGCCTGGAGGGATTTAGCGGGAGTAGCCAAAAACATTCAGTACTTC,CAWRDLAGVAKNIQYF
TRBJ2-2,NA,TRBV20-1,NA,TGCAGTGCTAGGGACAGACACACCGGGGAGCTGTTTTTT,CSARDRHTGELFF
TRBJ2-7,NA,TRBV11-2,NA,TGTGCCAGCAGCTTAGGGTTTAGCGTCGTTTCCTTCTACGAGCAGTACTTC,CASSLGFSVVSFYEQYF
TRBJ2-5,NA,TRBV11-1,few,TGTGCCAGCAGCTTAGTACTTGTGGCAGGGGACAACCAAGAGACCCAGTACTTC,CASSLVLVAGDNQETQYF
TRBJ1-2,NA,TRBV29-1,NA,TGCAGCGTTGATGACAGGCCTACTAACTATGGCTACACCTTC,CSVDDRPTNYGYTF
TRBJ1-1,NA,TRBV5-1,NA,TGCGCCAGCAGCTTGGAGACACCCCGCGGCACTGAAGCTTTCTTT,CASSLETPRGTEAFF
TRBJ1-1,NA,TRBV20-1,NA,TGCAGTGCTAGAGACAGGGGTGAAGCTTTCTTT,CSARDRGEAFF
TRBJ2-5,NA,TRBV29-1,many,TGCAGCGTTGAAACAAGGCTAGAAGAGACCCAGTACTTC,CSVETRLEETQYF
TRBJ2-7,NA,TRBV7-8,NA,TGTGCCAGCAGCTTAGCGTTTCGGCGTCGGCTTGGGGACGAGCAGTACTTC,CASSLAFRRRLGDEQYF
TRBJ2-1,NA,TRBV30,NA,TGTGCCTGGAGTGTACTGACAGTCACTCGGAATGAGCAGTTCTTC,CAWSVLTVTRNEQFF
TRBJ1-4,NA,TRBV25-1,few,TGTGCCAGCAGTGAATTGAGATCAGGGGCAACTAATGAAAAACTGTTTTTT,CASSELRSGATNEKLFF
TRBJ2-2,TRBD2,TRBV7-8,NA,TGTGCCAGCAGCTTAGCAACCAAAGCGGGGGCCGGTACCGGGGAGCTGTTTTTT,CASSLATKAGAGTGELFF
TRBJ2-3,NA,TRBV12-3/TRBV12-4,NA,TGTGCCAGCAGTTCGGGACTGCCCTTTGATACGCAGTATTTT,CASSSGLPFDTQYF
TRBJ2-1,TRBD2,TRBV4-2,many,TGTGCCAGCAGCCACGGACTAGCGAGAATCAATGAGCAGTTCTTC,CASSHGLARINEQFF
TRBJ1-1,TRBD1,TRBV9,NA,TGTGCCAGCAGTTTCCACAGGGGGACTGAAGCTTTCTTT,CASSFHRGTEAFF
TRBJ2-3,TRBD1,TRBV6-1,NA,TGTGCCAGCAGGAGGGGGCGCAAGGGTCAGGATACGCAGTATTTT,CASRRGRKGQDTQYF
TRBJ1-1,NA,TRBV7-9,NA,TGTGCCAGCAGCCTCAGAACAGGGTACACTGAAGCTTTCTTT,CASSLRTGYTEAFF
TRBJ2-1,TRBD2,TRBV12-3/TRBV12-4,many,TGTGCCAGCAGTTCCGGGACTAGCGGGTGGGATGAGCAGTTCTTC,CASSSGTSGWDEQFF
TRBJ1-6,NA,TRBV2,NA,TGTGCCAGCTCTCCCGGGGGGACCCTCCACTTT,CASSPGGTLHF
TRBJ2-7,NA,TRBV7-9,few,TGTGCCAGCAGCTTAATTCAGAGGCAGAGCTCCTACGAGCAGTACTTC,CASSLIQRQSSYEQYF
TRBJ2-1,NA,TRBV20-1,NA,TGCAGTGCTAGACCGTTGCCCGGGGGGCGCGGGAGCAATGAGCAGTTCTTC,CSARPLPGGRGSNEQFF
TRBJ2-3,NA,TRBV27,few,TGTGCCAGCAGTCGATCCGTGGCCGGGAGCGGGCAGTATTTT,CASSRSVAGSGQYF
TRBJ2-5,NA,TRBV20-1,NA,TGCAGTGCTTTAAGGACAGAGACCCAGTACTTC,CSALRTETQYF
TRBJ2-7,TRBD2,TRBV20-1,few,TGCAGTGCTAGAGATGGGGGACTAGCGGGGCCCTACGAGCAGTACTTC,CSARDGGLAGPYEQYF
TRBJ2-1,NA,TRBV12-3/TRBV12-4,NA,TGTGCCAGCAGTCCTGGGACGGGGGAGCAGTTCTTC,CASSPGTGEQFF
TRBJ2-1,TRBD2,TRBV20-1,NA,TGCAGTGTAAACTGGCCGGGACTAGCGGGAGGGTTGGCCTACAATGAGCAGTTCTTC,CSVNWPGLAGGLAYNEQFF
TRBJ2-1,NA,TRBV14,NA,TGTGCCAGCAGCCAACGGAGAGGGCTCAGCTCCTACAATGAGCAGTTCTTC,CASSQRRGLSSYNEQFF
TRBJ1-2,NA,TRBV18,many,TGTGCCAGCTCCGTCGATGGCTATGGCTACACCTTC,CASSVDGYGYTF
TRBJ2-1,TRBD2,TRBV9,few,TGTGCCAGCAGCGCGGGACTAGCGGTCCACAATGAGCAGTTCTTC,CASSAGLAVHNEQFF
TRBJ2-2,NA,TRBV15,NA,TGTGCCACGAACCTGGACTACGGGGAGCTGTTTTTT,CATNLDYGELFF
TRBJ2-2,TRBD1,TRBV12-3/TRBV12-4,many,TGTGCCAGCAGCCCCGACAGGGGGCGCGGCACCGGGGAGCTGTTTTTT,CASSPDRGRGTGELFF
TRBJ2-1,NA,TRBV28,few,TGTGCCTCAGGGGAAGCGGGAACCTACAATGAGCAGTTCTTC,CASGEAGTYNEQFF
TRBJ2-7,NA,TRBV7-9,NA,TGTGTTATAGGGGGACAGCGGGAGATCGAGCAGTACTTC,CVIGGQREIEQYF
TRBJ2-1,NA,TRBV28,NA,TGTGCCAGCAGTTCAACGTACTTAGCGAGTGGGAGTAATGAGCAGTTCTTC,CASSSTYLASGSNEQFF
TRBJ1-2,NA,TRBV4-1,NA,TGCGCCAGCAGCTATCTCGGGGGGGCCGTTGGCTACACCTTC,CASSYLGGAVGYTF
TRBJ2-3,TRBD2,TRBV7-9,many,TGTGCCAGCAGCCGAGGGGCGGGGGGGCCGACTGATACGCAGTATTTT,CASSRGAGGPTDTQYF
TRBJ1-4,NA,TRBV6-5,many,TGTGCCAGCAGTTACTCGACAGTAGGTGAAAAACTGTTTTTT,CASSYSTVGEKLFF
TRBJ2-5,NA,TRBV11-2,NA,TGTGCCAGCAGCTTAGGGGAAGGTACTCAAGAGACCCAGTACTTC,CASSLGEGTQETQYF
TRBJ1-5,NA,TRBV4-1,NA,TGCGCCAGCAGCCAAACAATGTGGGGGAATCAGCCCCAGCATTTT,CASSQTMWGNQPQHF
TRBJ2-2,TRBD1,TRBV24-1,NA,TGTGCCACCGCGGGACAGGGGGACACCGGGGAGCTGTTTTTT,CATAGQGDTGELFF
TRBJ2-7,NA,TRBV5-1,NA,TGCGCCAGCAGCGAAGGGGCGGGCGAGCAGTACTTC,CASSEGAGEQYF
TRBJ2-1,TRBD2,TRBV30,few,TGTGCCTGGAGTAACAGCGGGAGGGCCAATGAGCAGTTCTTC,CAWSNSGRANEQFF
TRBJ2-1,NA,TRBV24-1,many,TGTGCCACCAGTGATTTTTCCAACGGTGAGCAGTTCTTC,CATSDFSNGEQFF
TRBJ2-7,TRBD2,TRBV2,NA,TGTGCCAGCAGTGATAGTCTAGCGGCCTACGAGCAGTACTTC,CASSDSLAAYEQYF
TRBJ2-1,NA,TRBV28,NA,TGTGCCAGCAGTTTATCCGGGGGCCTCTCCTACAATGAGCAGTTCTTC,CASSLSGGLSYNEQFF
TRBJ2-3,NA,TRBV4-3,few,TGCGCCAGCAGCCAAGATGAGAGTTTGACAAGCGCAAATACGCAGTATTTT,CASSQDESLTSANTQYF
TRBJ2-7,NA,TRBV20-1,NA,TGCAGTGCTAGGGGACGGTCCAACGAGCAGTACTTC,CSARGRSNEQYF